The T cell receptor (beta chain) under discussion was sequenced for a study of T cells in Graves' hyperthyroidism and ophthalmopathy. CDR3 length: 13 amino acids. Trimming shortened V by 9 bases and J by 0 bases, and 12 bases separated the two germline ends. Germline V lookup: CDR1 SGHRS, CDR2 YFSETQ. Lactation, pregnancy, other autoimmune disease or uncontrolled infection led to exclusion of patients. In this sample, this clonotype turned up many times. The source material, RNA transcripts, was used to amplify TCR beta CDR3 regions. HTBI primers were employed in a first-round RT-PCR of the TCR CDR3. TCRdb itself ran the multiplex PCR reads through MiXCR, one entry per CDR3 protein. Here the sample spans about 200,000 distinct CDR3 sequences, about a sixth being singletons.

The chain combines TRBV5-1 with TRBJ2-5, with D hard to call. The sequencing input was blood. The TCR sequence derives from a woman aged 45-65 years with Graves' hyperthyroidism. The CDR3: CATGSGYQETQYF. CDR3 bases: TGCGCCACAGGCTCCGGTTACCAAGAGACCCAGTACTTC. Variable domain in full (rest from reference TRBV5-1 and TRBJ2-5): KAGVTQTPRYLIKTRGQQVTLSCSPISGHRSVSWYQQTPGQGLQFLFEYFSETQRNKGNFPGRFSGRQFSNSRSEMNVSTLELGDSALYLCATGSGYQETQYFGPGTRLLVL.